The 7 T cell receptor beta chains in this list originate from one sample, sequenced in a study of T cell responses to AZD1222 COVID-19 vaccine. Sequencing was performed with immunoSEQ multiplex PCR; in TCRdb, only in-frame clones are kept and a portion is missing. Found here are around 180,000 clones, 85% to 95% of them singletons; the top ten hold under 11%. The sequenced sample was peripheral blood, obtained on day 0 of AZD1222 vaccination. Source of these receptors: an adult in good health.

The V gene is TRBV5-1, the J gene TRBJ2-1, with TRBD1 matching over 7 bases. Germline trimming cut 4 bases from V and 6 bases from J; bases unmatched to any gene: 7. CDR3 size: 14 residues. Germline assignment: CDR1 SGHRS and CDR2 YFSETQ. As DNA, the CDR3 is TGCGCCAGCAGCCAGGGTAGGGGGCTCAATGAGCAGTTCTTC. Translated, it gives CASSQGRGLNEQFF.

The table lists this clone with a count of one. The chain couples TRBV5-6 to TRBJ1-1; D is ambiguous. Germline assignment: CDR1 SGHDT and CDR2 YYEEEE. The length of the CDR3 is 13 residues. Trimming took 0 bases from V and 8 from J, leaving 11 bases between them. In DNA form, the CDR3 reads TGTGCCAGCAGCTTGGCCATAGGGAGAGAAGCTTTCTTT. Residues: CASSLAIGREAFF.

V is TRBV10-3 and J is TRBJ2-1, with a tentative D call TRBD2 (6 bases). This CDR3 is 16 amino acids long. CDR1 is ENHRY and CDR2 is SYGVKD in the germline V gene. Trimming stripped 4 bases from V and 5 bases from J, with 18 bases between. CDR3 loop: CAISGRMTGDHNEQFF. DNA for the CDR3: TGTGCCATCAGTGGAAGGATGACGGGAGATCACAATGAGCAGTTCTTC.

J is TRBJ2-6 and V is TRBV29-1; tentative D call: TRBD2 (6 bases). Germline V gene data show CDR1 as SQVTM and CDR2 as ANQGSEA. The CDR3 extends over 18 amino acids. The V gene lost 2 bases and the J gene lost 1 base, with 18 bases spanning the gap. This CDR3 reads CSVESSGDLNSGANVLTF. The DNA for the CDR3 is TGCAGCGTTGAAAGCTCGGGGGATCTCAATTCTGGGGCCAACGTCCTGACTTTC.

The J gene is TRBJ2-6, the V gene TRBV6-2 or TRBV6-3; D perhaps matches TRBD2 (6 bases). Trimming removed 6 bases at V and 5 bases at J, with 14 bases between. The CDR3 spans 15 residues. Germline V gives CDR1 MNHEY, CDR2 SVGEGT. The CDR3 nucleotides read TGTGCCAGCAGCCCCTGGAGGGGAAGGGCCAACGTCCTGACTTTC. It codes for CASSPWRGRANVLTF.

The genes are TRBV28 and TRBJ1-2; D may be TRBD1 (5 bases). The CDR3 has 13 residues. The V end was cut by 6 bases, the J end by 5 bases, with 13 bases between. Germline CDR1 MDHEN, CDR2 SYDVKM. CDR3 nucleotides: TGTGCCAGCAGCCAGACGGGACTGTATGGCTACACCTTC. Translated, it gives CASSQTGLYGYTF.

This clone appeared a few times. In nucleotides, the CDR3 is TGTGCCAGCAGCTTAGTAGCGATCAGTCCTAATGAAAAACTGTTTTTT. Its protein is CASSLVAISPNEKLFF. The V and J genes are TRBV11-3 and TRBJ1-4; D gene unclear. The CDR3 is 16 residues long. CDR1 is SGHNT, CDR2 YENEEA, per germline. V dropped 1 base and J dropped 3 bases, with 12 bases sitting between them.